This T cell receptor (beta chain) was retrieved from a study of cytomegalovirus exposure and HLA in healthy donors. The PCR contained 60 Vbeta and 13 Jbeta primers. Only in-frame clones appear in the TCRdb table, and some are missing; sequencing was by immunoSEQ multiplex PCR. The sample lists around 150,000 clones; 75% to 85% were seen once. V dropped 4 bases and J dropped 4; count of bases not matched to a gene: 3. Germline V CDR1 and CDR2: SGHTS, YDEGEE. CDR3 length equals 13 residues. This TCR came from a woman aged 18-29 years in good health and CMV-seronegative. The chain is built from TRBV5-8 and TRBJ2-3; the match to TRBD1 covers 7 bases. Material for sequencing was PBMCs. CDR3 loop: CASSLGTADTQYF. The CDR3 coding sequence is TGTGCCAGCAGCCTGGGGACAGCAGATACGCAGTATTTT.